Listed below are T cell receptor beta chains from one sample, sequenced in a study of OX40 agonist ivuxolimab in advanced cancers. Method: immunoSEQ multiplex PCR; TCRdb's copy keeps in-frame clones and lacks some. The table shows about 20,000 clones, with around 79% occurring only once. The sequenced sample was CD4+ or CD8+ T cells sorted from blood, obtained in a trial of the OX40 agonist ivuxolimab. These receptors came from an adult with an advanced solid tumor such as melanoma, head and neck, liver or kidney cancer. Both conserved end residues are part of each CDR3. Fields, in order: CDR3 DNA, CDR3 protein, J gene, V gene, clone size, D gene. D genes are given only for firm matches. Clone size is shown for a subset of rows, as once, few, many or a class of expanded clone.

CDR3nt: TGTGCCAGCTACGGGACAGGGGGAAGAACTGAAGCTTTCTTT
CDR3aa: CASYGTGGRTEAFF
j_gene: TRBJ1-1
v_gene: TRBV18
abundance: .
d_gene: TRBD1

CDR3nt: TGTGCCAGCAGCTTAGTAAGCTCCGAGCAGTACTTC
CDR3aa: CASSLVSSEQYF
j_gene: TRBJ2-7
v_gene: TRBV7-3
abundance: .
d_gene: .

CDR3nt: TGTGCCAGCAGCTCGTCCCACGAGCAGTACTTC
CDR3aa: CASSSSHEQYF
j_gene: TRBJ2-7
v_gene: TRBV9
abundance: .
d_gene: .

CDR3nt: TGTGCCAGCAGCTCGAAAAAGATCCAGGAAGGGGGCTCACCCCTCCACTTT
CDR3aa: CASSSKKIQEGGSPLHF
j_gene: TRBJ1-6
v_gene: TRBV11-3
abundance: .
d_gene: TRBD1

CDR3nt: TGTGCCATCAGCGGGGGGGATAGCGGGAGGGCCGGTGAGCAGTTCTTC
CDR3aa: CAISGGDSGRAGEQFF
j_gene: TRBJ2-1
v_gene: TRBV10-3
abundance: .
d_gene: TRBD2

CDR3nt: TGTGCCAGCAGCTTTAGCGGGGGGGCTCGGTACGAGCAGTACTTC
CDR3aa: CASSFSGGARYEQYF
j_gene: TRBJ2-7
v_gene: TRBV7-6
abundance: .
d_gene: TRBD2

CDR3nt: TGTGCCAGCAGCTTAGACGGCGGGGTATCCTACGAGCAGTACTTC
CDR3aa: CASSLDGGVSYEQYF
j_gene: TRBJ2-7
v_gene: TRBV7-2
abundance: .
d_gene: .

CDR3nt: TGTGCCAGCAGTGAACCTGGGTACGAGCAGTACTTC
CDR3aa: CASSEPGYEQYF
j_gene: TRBJ2-7
v_gene: TRBV6-1
abundance: .
d_gene: .

CDR3nt: TGTGCCAGCAGCTTAAGCGGAGGGAGTAACCAAGAGACCCAGTACTTC
CDR3aa: CASSLSGGSNQETQYF
j_gene: TRBJ2-5
v_gene: TRBV7-2
abundance: .
d_gene: .

CDR3nt: TGCGCCAGCAGCTTGAGCCAGCCCTACGAGCAGTACTTC
CDR3aa: CASSLSQPYEQYF
j_gene: TRBJ2-7
v_gene: TRBV5-1
abundance: .
d_gene: .

CDR3nt: TGTGCCAGCAGCCCACCGGGACTAGCGGGCTACAATGAGCAGTTCTTC
CDR3aa: CASSPPGLAGYNEQFF
j_gene: TRBJ2-1
v_gene: TRBV27
abundance: .
d_gene: TRBD2

CDR3nt: TGCGCCAGCAGCCCGAAAGCCGGTCGTGAGACCCAGTACTTC
CDR3aa: CASSPKAGRETQYF
j_gene: TRBJ2-5
v_gene: TRBV4-1
abundance: .
d_gene: .

CDR3nt: TGCGCCAGCAGCTTGGTAGCCGTGATTGGGGCTGGTGCCTCCTACGAGCAGTACTTC
CDR3aa: CASSLVAVIGAGASYEQYF
j_gene: TRBJ2-7
v_gene: TRBV5-1
abundance: .
d_gene: .

CDR3nt: TGTGCCAGCAGCCTTCACCCACCAGCGTCTGGGGCCAACGTCCTGACTTTC
CDR3aa: CASSLHPPASGANVLTF
j_gene: TRBJ2-6
v_gene: TRBV7-3
abundance: .
d_gene: .

CDR3nt: TGCAGCGTTGTCAAGGAGAGGGGGCAGACCTACGAGCAGTACTTC
CDR3aa: CSVVKERGQTYEQYF
j_gene: TRBJ2-7
v_gene: TRBV29-1
abundance: .
d_gene: TRBD1

CDR3nt: TGTGCCAGCAGCTTAAACAGGGGAATGGGATCACCCCTCCACTTT
CDR3aa: CASSLNRGMGSPLHF
j_gene: TRBJ1-6
v_gene: TRBV13
abundance: .
d_gene: TRBD1

CDR3nt: TGTGCCAGCAGCTCAGGACAAGCCGTCAACGAAAAACTGTTTTTT
CDR3aa: CASSSGQAVNEKLFF
j_gene: TRBJ1-4
v_gene: TRBV7-9
abundance: .
d_gene: .

CDR3nt: TGCGCCAGCAGCTTGAGGCGGGGGATCGATGAAGCTTTCTTT
CDR3aa: CASSLRRGIDEAFF
j_gene: TRBJ1-1
v_gene: TRBV5-1
abundance: .
d_gene: .

CDR3nt: TGTGCCAGCAGTTTGGGACTGAGCACAGATACGCAGTATTTT
CDR3aa: CASSLGLSTDTQYF
j_gene: TRBJ2-3
v_gene: TRBV28
abundance: .
d_gene: .

CDR3nt: TGCGCCAGCACCGAGACAGGGGGGAGAGAAAAACTGTTTTTT
CDR3aa: CASTETGGREKLFF
j_gene: TRBJ1-4
v_gene: TRBV10-2
abundance: .
d_gene: TRBD1

CDR3nt: TGCGCCAGCAGCCAAGATTGGGCAGCCCAAGAGACCCAGTACTTC
CDR3aa: CASSQDWAAQETQYF
j_gene: TRBJ2-5
v_gene: TRBV4-3
abundance: .
d_gene: .

CDR3nt: TGCAGCGTTCAACAGGGAGGGACTGGGGAGCAGTACTTC
CDR3aa: CSVQQGGTGEQYF
j_gene: TRBJ2-7
v_gene: TRBV29-1
abundance: .
d_gene: .

CDR3nt: TGTGCCAGCGGATACGGGACAGGGTTTGAAGCTTTCTTT
CDR3aa: CASGYGTGFEAFF
j_gene: TRBJ1-1
v_gene: TRBV7-9
abundance: .
d_gene: TRBD1

CDR3nt: TGTGCCAGCAGCGCCATGGGCACTCCCAATCAGCCCCAGCATTTT
CDR3aa: CASSAMGTPNQPQHF
j_gene: TRBJ1-5
v_gene: TRBV9
abundance: .
d_gene: .

CDR3nt: TGTGCCAGCAGCTTATCTGGGGATACAAACACTGAAGCTTTCTTT
CDR3aa: CASSLSGDTNTEAFF
j_gene: TRBJ1-1
v_gene: TRBV7-2
abundance: .
d_gene: .

CDR3nt: TGTGCCAGCTCACCACCGGCCACAGGGACCTCTGGGGCCAACGTCCTGACTTTC
CDR3aa: CASSPPATGTSGANVLTF
j_gene: TRBJ2-6
v_gene: TRBV18
abundance: .
d_gene: .

CDR3nt: TGTGCCAGCAGCTTAGTTGGGCTGAGCTCTGGAAACACCATATATTTT
CDR3aa: CASSLVGLSSGNTIYF
j_gene: TRBJ1-3
v_gene: TRBV7-2
abundance: .
d_gene: .

CDR3nt: TGTGCCAGCAGACAGGGGTCGGGCACTGAAGCTTTCTTT
CDR3aa: CASRQGSGTEAFF
j_gene: TRBJ1-1
v_gene: TRBV6-1
abundance: .
d_gene: TRBD1

CDR3nt: TGTGCCAGCAGTCCAAGGGGTCCAGATACGCAGTATTTT
CDR3aa: CASSPRGPDTQYF
j_gene: TRBJ2-3
v_gene: TRBV7-9
abundance: few
d_gene: .

CDR3nt: TGTGCCAGCAGCCGGTCCGGGGGGTACAATGAGCAGTTCTTC
CDR3aa: CASSRSGGYNEQFF
j_gene: TRBJ2-1
v_gene: TRBV7-2
abundance: once
d_gene: TRBD2

CDR3nt: TGTGCCAGCAGTATGGAGGGCCGGCGTGAGCAGTTCTTC
CDR3aa: CASSMEGRREQFF
j_gene: TRBJ2-1
v_gene: TRBV27
abundance: .
d_gene: .

CDR3nt: TGTGCCAGTACCTCTCCGGGACAGGGGGCGTCTGGAAACACCATATATTTT
CDR3aa: CASTSPGQGASGNTIYF
j_gene: TRBJ1-3
v_gene: TRBV19
abundance: .
d_gene: TRBD1

CDR3nt: TGTGCCAGCAGCTTAGGTCCAGGGGTTAGCTCTGGAAACACCATATATTTT
CDR3aa: CASSLGPGVSSGNTIYF
j_gene: TRBJ1-3
v_gene: TRBV7-2
abundance: .
d_gene: .

CDR3nt: TGTGCCACCAGCAGAGCGGGGAACACTGAAGCTTTCTTT
CDR3aa: CATSRAGNTEAFF
j_gene: TRBJ1-1
v_gene: TRBV15
abundance: .
d_gene: .

CDR3nt: TGTGCCAGCAATACGGCAAACTATGGCTACACCTTC
CDR3aa: CASNTANYGYTF
j_gene: TRBJ1-2
v_gene: TRBV2
abundance: few
d_gene: .

CDR3nt: TGTGCCAGCAGCAAAGGACAGGGCGGGTTCACAGATACGCAGTATTTT
CDR3aa: CASSKGQGGFTDTQYF
j_gene: TRBJ2-3
v_gene: TRBV7-9
abundance: .
d_gene: TRBD1

CDR3nt: TGTGCCAGCACAAGACAGGCAAACACCATATATTTT
CDR3aa: CASTRQANTIYF
j_gene: TRBJ1-3
v_gene: TRBV6-1
abundance: .
d_gene: .

CDR3nt: TGTGCCAGCTCACCTTTGGGGGTACAAGAGACCCAGTACTTC
CDR3aa: CASSPLGVQETQYF
j_gene: TRBJ2-5
v_gene: TRBV18
abundance: once
d_gene: .

CDR3nt: TGTGCCAGCAGGATACAGGGAGCCCTCCAAGAGACCCAGTACTTC
CDR3aa: CASRIQGALQETQYF
j_gene: TRBJ2-5
v_gene: TRBV6-1
abundance: .
d_gene: .

CDR3nt: TGTGCCGCTACAGGGGCCAACGTCCTGACTTTC
CDR3aa: CAATGANVLTF
j_gene: TRBJ2-6
v_gene: TRBV6-5
abundance: .
d_gene: .